One sample yielded the 20 T cell receptor beta chains listed below, sequenced in a study of a mutant IDH1 vaccine in newly diagnosed glioma. The time point here: week 23, last vaccination. The vaccine gave 300 ug of a 20-mer mutant IDH1 peptide subcutaneously per dose. No antigen is known for these receptors. Sequencing used immunoSEQ multiplex PCR; TCRdb keeps in-frame clones, though not all of them. The table records 50,000 to 70,000 clones, around 82% of them present only once. This material consisted of PBMCs, taken from a glioma patient whose treatment included an IDH1 peptide vaccine. The source is a man in his late teens or twenties with glioma.

V gene TRBV7-8 combines with J gene TRBJ2-2, with 7 bases that match TRBD2. V lost 5 bases, J lost 0 bases, and 6 bases stayed unmatched. CDR3 size: 16 residues. Germline loops: CDR1 SGHVS, CDR2 FQNEAQ. CDR3 DNA: TGTGCCAGCAGCCCGAGGGACTACGCGAACACCGGGGAGCTGTTTTTT. Amino acids: CASSPRDYANTGELFF. Using reference TRBV7-8 and TRBJ2-2 for the parts outside the CDR3, the full variable domain is GAGVSQSPRYKVAKRGQDVALRCDPISGHVSLFWYQQALGQGPEFLTYFQNEAQLDKSGLPSDRFFAERPEGSVSTLKIQRTQQEDSAVYLCASSPRDYANTGELFFGEGSRLTVL.

The V and J genes are TRBV19 and TRBJ2-5; 7 nucleotides match TRBD1. With V trimmed by 6 bases and J by 0 bases, 1 base remained unmatched. The CDR3 consists of 13 residues. Germline V CDR1 and CDR2: LNHDA, SQIVND (reference sequence). The CDR3 nucleotides read TGTGCCAGTAGCGGGACAGACCAAGAGACCCAGTACTTC. This gives the protein CASSGTDQETQYF.

The CDR3 spells CASKPRQATDTQYF. The CDR3 bases are TGTGCCAGCAAACCCCGCCAGGCAACAGATACGCAGTATTTT. This sequence joins TRBV2 and TRBJ2-3; unclear D gene. Germline V gives CDR1 SNHLY, CDR2 FYNNEI. The CDR3 covers 14 residues. V was trimmed by 7 bases and J by 3 bases, leaving 14 bases between them.

The chain uses TRBV27 and TRBJ1-1, with TRBD1 identical over 7 bases. The V and J ends lost 8 bases and 0 bases, in that order; junction bases with no gene match: 12. The CDR3 loop spans 16 amino acids. Germline CDR1 and CDR2: MNHEY and SMNVEV (reference sequence). This chain's CDR3 is CASLPTGPILNTEAFF. The CDR3 nucleotides are TGTGCCAGCCTCCCGACAGGGCCCATACTGAACACTGAAGCTTTCTTT.

This clone was detected only once. This chain connects TRBV7-2 to TRBJ1-3; D remains unclear. The ends were cut back, 0 bases at V and 1 base at J, with 4 bases in the middle. The CDR3 sequence is 14 residues long. CDR1 and CDR2 (germline): SGHTA, FQGNSA. CDR3 in DNA: TGTGCCAGCAGCTTAGCGGGGTCTGGAAACACCATATATTTT. Protein: CASSLAGSGNTIYF.

The chain uses TRBV5-5 and TRBJ2-2; no clear D. The length of the CDR3 is 12 residues. V gave up 2 bases and J gave up 4 bases, with 3 bases separating them. The germline V gene encodes CDR1 SGHKS and CDR2 YYEKEE (reference sequence). In nucleotides, the CDR3 is TGTGCCAGCAGCTTCGGCACCGGGGAGCTGTTTTTT. Translating it yields CASSFGTGELFF.

This clone was found a few times. This chain uses TRBV30 with TRBJ1-1; D gene uncertain. Germline V gene lookup returns CDR1 GTSNPN and CDR2 SVGIG (reference sequence). This CDR3 has 13 residues. Trimming removed 3 bases from V and 0 bases from J, with 8 bases in between. CDR3 amino acids: CAWRELMNTEAFF. As DNA, the CDR3 is TGTGCCTGGAGGGAGCTTATGAACACTGAAGCTTTCTTT.

The J gene is TRBJ2-4, the V gene TRBV5-1, with a tentative D call TRBD1 (5 bases). The V gene lost 4 bases and the J gene lost 9 bases, with 20 bases spanning the gap. Germline V gene sequence: CDR1 SGHRS, CDR2 YFSETQ. The CDR3 consists of 15 residues. The CDR3, as DNA: TGCGCCAGCAGCCCGGCTTGGACACCGGGTAGCATTCAGTACTTC. Amino acid sequence: CASSPAWTPGSIQYF.

The chain carries TRBV7-9 and TRBJ2-1; D uncertain. CDR1 and CDR2 from the germline V gene are SEHNR and FQNEAQ (reference sequence). V lost 3 bases, J lost 4 bases, and 16 bases lay in between. The CDR3 covers 16 residues. The CDR3 here is CASSFGRMTGYNEQFF. The CDR3 DNA follows: TGTGCCAGCAGCTTTGGAAGGATGACTGGGTACAATGAGCAGTTCTTC.

This clone was seen a handful of times. The chain employs TRBV2 and TRBJ1-1; D ambiguous. This CDR3 is built from 16 residues. Germline assignment: CDR1 SNHLY and CDR2 FYNNEI. V gave up 2 bases and J gave up 0 bases, with 13 bases separating them. As DNA, the CDR3 is TGTGCCAGCAGTGAAAACAGCCTGCGGATGAACACTGAAGCTTTCTTT. Protein sequence: CASSENSLRMNTEAFF.

This clone was observed a few times. This chain connects TRBV9 to TRBJ1-1, with D tentatively TRBD1 (6 bases). The V end was cut by 4 bases, the J end by 5 bases, with 15 bases between. Germline CDR1 is SGDLS and CDR2 is YYNGEE. CDR3 length: 14 residues. The CDR3 coding sequence is TGTGCCAGCAGCTTCGCGGCAGGGGTTACTGAAGCTTTCTTT. Translating gives CASSFAAGVTEAFF.

This chain uses TRBV4-3 with TRBJ2-1; D not resolved. This CDR3 spans 19 amino acids. V gave up 0 bases and J gave up 5 bases, with 23 bases separating them. The germline V gene has CDR1 LGHNA and CDR2 YSLEER. This CDR3 is CASSQDNPGGRVIHNEQFF. The CDR3 coding sequence is TGCGCCAGCAGCCAAGATAACCCGGGTGGCCGCGTAATCCACAATGAGCAGTTCTTC.

This sequence joins TRBV7-9 and TRBJ2-2; D gene unclear. The CDR3 runs to 11 residues. CDR1 and CDR2 (germline): SEHNR, FQNEAQ (reference sequence). Trimming took off 3 bases at V and 8 bases at J, with 4 bases between the two ends. The CDR3 here is CASSFRGELFF. CDR3 nucleotide sequence: TGTGCCAGCAGCTTTAGAGGGGAGCTGTTTTTT.

This clone was recorded a few times. V and J are TRBV28 and TRBJ2-7; D perhaps matches TRBD2 (5 bases). With 4 bases removed from V and 5 bases from J, the gap between germline ends came to 15 bases. Germline CDR1 reads MDHEN; CDR2 reads SYDVKM. There are 14 residues in the CDR3. The CDR3 bases are TGTGCCAGCAGTTCCACCCCGGACTCAAACGAGCAGTACTTC. Residues: CASSSTPDSNEQYF.

The J gene is TRBJ2-7, the V gene TRBV9; no reliable D call. The CDR3 is 15 residues long. The germline V gene has CDR1 SGDLS and CDR2 YYNGEE. The V end was cut by 2 bases, the J end by 0 bases, with 12 bases between. Here the CDR3 DNA reads TGTGCCAGCAGCGTCGGCGGTTCGAGCTCCTACGAGCAGTACTTC. Encoded protein: CASSVGGSSSYEQYF. The variable domain in full, with the rest retrieved from reference TRBV9 and TRBJ2-7, is DSGVTQTPKHLITATGQRVTLRCSPRSGDLSVYWYQQSLDQGLQFLIQYYNGEERAKGNILERFSAQQFPDLHSELNLSSLELGDSALYFCASSVGGSSSYEQYFGPGTRLTVT.

The rearrangement joins TRBV10-2 to TRBJ2-1; D is unclear. Trimming removed 0 bases from V and 0 bases from J, with 15 bases in between. Germline CDR1 is WSHSY and CDR2 is SAAADI. The CDR3 totals 18 residues. CDR3 nucleotide sequence: TGCGCCAGCAGTGAGTCACGAAGCGCCACCCCCTCCTACAATGAGCAGTTCTTC. This translates into CASSESRSATPSYNEQFF.

The chain uses TRBV7-9 and TRBJ1-5; the D is unclear. The CDR3 is 14 residues long. CDR1 and CDR2 from the germline V gene are SEHNR and FQNEAQ (reference sequence). V lost 5 bases and J lost 9, with 17 bases in between. The CDR3: CASSPSGETAPQHF. CDR3 nucleotide sequence: TGTGCCAGCAGCCCAAGCGGGGAGACGGCGCCCCAGCATTTT.

Only one count was recorded for this clone. The J gene is TRBJ1-1, the V gene TRBV7-2; no clear D. This CDR3 is 16 amino acids long. V lost 4 bases and J 0 bases, leaving 15 bases between the germline ends. Germline assignment: CDR1 SGHTA and CDR2 FQGNSA. The CDR3 DNA follows: TGTGCCAGCAGCTCCCAGCCTCCGCGACTGAACACTGAAGCTTTCTTT. Translation: CASSSQPPRLNTEAFF.

The CDR3 loop is CASSSDWTPFYNSPLHF. For the CDR3, the DNA is TGTGCCAGCAGTTCAGACTGGACTCCCTTCTATAATTCACCCCTCCACTTT. The genes are TRBV27 and TRBJ1-6; D gene uncertain. V lost 4 bases and J 3 bases, leaving 16 bases between the germline ends. The CDR3 extends over 17 amino acids. CDR1 is MNHEY and CDR2 is SMNVEV in the germline V gene (reference sequence).

The J gene is TRBJ1-1, the V gene TRBV5-4; possible D gene TRBD1, 6 bases. V lost 0 bases, J lost 6 bases, and 18 bases lay in between. In germline, CDR1 is SGHNT, CDR2 YYREEE (reference sequence). The CDR3 contains 16 residues. The CDR3 protein is CASSLGMGALIAEAFF. The CDR3 nucleotides read TGTGCCAGCAGCTTGGGTATGGGGGCTTTGATCGCTGAAGCTTTCTTT. The complete variable domain, with remaining parts taken from reference TRBV5-4 and TRBJ1-1, reads ETGVTQSPTHLIKTRGQQVTLRCSSQSGHNTVSWYQQALGQGPQFIFQYYREEENGRGNFPPRFSGLQFPNYSSELNVNALELDDSALYLCASSLGMGALIAEAFFGQGTRLTVV.